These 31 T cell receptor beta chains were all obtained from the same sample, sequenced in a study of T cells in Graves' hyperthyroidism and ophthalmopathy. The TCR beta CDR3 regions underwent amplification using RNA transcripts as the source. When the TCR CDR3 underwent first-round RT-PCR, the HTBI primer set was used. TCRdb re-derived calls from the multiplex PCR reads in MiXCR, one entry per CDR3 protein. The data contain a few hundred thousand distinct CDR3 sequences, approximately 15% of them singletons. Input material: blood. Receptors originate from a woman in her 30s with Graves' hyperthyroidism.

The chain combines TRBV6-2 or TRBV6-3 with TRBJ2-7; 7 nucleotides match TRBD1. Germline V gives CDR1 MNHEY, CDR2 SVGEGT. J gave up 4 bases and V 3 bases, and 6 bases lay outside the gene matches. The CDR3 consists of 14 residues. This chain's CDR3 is CASSYRTGYYEQYF. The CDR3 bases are TGTGCCAGCAGTTATAGGACAGGTTATTACGAGCAGTACTTC.

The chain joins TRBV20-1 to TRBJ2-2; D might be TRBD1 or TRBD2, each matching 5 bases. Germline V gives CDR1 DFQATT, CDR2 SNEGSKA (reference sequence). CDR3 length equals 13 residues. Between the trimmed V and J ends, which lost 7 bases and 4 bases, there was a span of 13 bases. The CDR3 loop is CSGGDAVTGELFF. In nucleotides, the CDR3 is TGCAGTGGAGGGGACGCGGTCACCGGGGAGCTGTTTTTT.

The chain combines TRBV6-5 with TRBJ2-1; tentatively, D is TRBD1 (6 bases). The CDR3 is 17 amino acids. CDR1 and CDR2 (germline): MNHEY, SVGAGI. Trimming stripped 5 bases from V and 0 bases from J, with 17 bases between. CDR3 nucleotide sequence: TGTGCCAGCAGTGTACTGGGGGCTGCAAGCTCCTACAATGAGCAGTTCTTC. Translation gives CASSVLGAASSYNEQFF.

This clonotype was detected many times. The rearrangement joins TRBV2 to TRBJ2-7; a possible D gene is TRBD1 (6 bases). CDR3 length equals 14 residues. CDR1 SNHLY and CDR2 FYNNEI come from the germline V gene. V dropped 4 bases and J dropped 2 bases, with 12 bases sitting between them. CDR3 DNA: TGTGCCAGCAGTGTGAACAGGGTTACCTACGAGCAGTACTTC. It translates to CASSVNRVTYEQYF.

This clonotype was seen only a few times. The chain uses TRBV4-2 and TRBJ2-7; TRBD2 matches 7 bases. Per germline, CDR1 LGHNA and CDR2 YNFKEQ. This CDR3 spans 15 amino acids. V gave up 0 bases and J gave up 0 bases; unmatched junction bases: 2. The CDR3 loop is CASSQDGTISYEQYF. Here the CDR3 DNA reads TGTGCCAGCAGCCAAGACGGGACTATCTCCTACGAGCAGTACTTC.

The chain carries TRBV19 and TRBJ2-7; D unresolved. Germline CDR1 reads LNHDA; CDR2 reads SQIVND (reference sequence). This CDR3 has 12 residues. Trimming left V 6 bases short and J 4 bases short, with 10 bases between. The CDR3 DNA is TGTGCCAGTAGGGGCGGAAGATACGAGCAGTACTTC. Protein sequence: CASRGGRYEQYF.

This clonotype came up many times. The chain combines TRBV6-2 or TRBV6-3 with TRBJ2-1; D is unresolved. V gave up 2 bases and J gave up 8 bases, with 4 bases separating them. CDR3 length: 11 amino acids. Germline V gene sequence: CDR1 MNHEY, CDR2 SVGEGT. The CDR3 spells CASSYLHEQFF. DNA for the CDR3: TGTGCCAGCAGTTACCTCCATGAGCAGTTCTTC.

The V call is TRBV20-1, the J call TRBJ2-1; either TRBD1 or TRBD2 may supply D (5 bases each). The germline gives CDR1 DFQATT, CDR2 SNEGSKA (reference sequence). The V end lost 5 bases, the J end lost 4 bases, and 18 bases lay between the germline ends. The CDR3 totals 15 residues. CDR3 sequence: CSAPHTGTPYNEQFF. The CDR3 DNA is TGCAGTGCTCCTCATACCGGGACCCCATACAATGAGCAGTTCTTC.

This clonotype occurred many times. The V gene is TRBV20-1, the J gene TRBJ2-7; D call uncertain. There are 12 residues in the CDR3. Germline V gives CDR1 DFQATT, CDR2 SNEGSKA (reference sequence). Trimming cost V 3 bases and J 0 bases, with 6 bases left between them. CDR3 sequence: CSASPSSYEQYF. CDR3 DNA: TGCAGTGCTAGTCCCTCCTCCTACGAGCAGTACTTC.

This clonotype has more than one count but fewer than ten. CDR3 amino acids: CASSEGWASGSHEQFF. In DNA form, the CDR3 reads TGTGCCAGCAGCGAAGGGTGGGCTAGCGGGAGCCATGAGCAGTTCTTC. This chain uses TRBV9 with TRBJ2-1; TRBD2 agrees at 10 bases. V trimming: 3 bases; J trimming: 8 bases; junction bases outside the gene matches: 11. The CDR3 is 16 residues long. The germline gives CDR1 SGDLS, CDR2 YYNGEE.

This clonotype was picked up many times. This CDR3 is CASSPDSLLKQYF. CDR3 bases: TGTGCCAGCTCACCTGACTCATTACTAAAGCAGTACTTC. The chain couples TRBV18 to TRBJ2-7; D gene unclear. The germline gives CDR1 KGHSH, CDR2 LQKENI. The ends were cut back, 3 bases at V and 8 bases at J, with 14 bases in the middle. CDR3 length equals 13 residues.

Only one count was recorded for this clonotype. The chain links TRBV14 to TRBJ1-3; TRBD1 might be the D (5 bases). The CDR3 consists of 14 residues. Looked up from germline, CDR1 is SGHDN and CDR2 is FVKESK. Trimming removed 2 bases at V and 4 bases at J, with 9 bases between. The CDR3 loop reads CASSQPGSGNTIYF. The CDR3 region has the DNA TGTGCCAGCAGCCAACCAGGGTCCGGAAACACCATATATTTT. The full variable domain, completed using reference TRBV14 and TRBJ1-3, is EAGVTQFPSHSVIEKGQTVTLRCDPISGHDNLYWYRRVMGKEIKFLLHFVKESKQDESGMPNNRFLAERTGGTYSTLKVQPAELEDSGVYFCASSQPGSGNTIYFGEGSWLTVV.

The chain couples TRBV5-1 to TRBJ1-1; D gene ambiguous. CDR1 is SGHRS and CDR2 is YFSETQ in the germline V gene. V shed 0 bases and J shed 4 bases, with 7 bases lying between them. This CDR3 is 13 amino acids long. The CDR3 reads CASSLGQFTEAFF. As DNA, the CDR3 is TGCGCCAGCAGCTTGGGGCAGTTCACTGAAGCTTTCTTT.

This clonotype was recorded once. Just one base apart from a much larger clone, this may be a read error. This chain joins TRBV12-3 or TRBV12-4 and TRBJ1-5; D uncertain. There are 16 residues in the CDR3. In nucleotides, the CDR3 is TGTGCCACCAGTCCGGGCCGAACTAATATCAATCAGCCCCAGCATTTT. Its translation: CATSPGRTNINQPQHF.

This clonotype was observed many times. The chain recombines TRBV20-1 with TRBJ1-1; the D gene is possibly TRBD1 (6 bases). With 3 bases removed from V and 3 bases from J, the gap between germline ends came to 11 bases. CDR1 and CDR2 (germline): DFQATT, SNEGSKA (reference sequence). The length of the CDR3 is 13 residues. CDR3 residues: CSASRQGHTEAFF. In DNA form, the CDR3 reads TGCAGTGCTAGCCGCCAGGGGCACACTGAAGCTTTCTTT.

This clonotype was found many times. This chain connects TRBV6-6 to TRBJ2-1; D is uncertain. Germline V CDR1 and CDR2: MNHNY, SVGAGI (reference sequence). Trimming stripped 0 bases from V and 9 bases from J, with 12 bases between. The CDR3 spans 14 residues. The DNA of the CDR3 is TGTGCCAGCAGTTACTCGATGCCCCCAAGTGAGCAGTTCTTC. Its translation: CASSYSMPPSEQFF.

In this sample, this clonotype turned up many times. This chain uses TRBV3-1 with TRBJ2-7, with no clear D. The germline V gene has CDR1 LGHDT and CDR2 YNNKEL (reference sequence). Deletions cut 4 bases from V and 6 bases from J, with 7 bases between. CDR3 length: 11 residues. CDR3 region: CASSRTGEQYF. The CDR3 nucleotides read TGTGCCAGCAGCCGAACGGGCGAGCAGTACTTC.

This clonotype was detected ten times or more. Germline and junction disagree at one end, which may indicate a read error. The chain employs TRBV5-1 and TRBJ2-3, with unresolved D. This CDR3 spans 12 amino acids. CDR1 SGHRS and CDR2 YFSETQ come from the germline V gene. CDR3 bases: TGTGCCAGCAGCTTGCCCACAGATACGCAGTATTTT. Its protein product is CASSLPTDTQYF.

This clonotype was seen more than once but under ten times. CDR3 in amino acids: CSGGTGADEQFF. The CDR3 bases are TGCAGCGGCGGGACAGGGGCGGATGAGCAGTTCTTC. The chain couples TRBV29-1 to TRBJ2-1, with TRBD1 matching over 10 bases. There are 12 residues in the CDR3. V dropped 7 bases and J dropped 8; count of bases not matched to a gene: 5. The germline gives CDR1 SQVTM, CDR2 ANQGSEA.

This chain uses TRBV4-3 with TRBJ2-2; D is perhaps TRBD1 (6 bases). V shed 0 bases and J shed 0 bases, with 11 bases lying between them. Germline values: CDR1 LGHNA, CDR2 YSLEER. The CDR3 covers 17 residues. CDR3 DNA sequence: TGCGCCAGCAGCCAAGATAAGGGGGTCGCGAACACCGGGGAGCTGTTTTTT. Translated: CASSQDKGVANTGELFF.

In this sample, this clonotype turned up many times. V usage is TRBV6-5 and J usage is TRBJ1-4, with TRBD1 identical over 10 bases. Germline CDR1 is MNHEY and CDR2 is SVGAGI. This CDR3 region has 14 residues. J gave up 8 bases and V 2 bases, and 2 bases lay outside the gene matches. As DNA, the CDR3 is TGTGCCAGCAGTTACGGACAGGGGGGAGAAAAACTGTTTTTT. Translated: CASSYGQGGEKLFF.

CDR3 sequence reads: CASSNQADTEAFF. The CDR3, as DNA: TGTGCCAGCAGCAACCAGGCTGACACTGAAGCTTTCTTT. V usage is TRBV5-5 and J usage is TRBJ1-1; D ambiguous. Looked up from germline, CDR1 is SGHKS and CDR2 is YYEKEE (reference sequence). Trimming left V 4 bases short and J 3 bases short, with 10 bases between. The CDR3 totals 13 residues.

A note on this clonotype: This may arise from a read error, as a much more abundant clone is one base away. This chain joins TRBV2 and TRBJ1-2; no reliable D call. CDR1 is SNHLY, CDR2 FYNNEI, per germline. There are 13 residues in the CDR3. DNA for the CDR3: TGTGTCAGCAGTGAGCAGGCCTACTATGGCTACACCTTC. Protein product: CVSSEQAYYGYTF.

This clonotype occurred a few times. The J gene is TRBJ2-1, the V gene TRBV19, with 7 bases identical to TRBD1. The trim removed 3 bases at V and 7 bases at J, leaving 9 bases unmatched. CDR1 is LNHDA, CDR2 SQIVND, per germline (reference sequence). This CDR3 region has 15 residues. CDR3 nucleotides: TGTGCCAGTAGTATGGGCAGGGGGTTATGGAATGAGCAGTTCTTC. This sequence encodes CASSMGRGLWNEQFF.

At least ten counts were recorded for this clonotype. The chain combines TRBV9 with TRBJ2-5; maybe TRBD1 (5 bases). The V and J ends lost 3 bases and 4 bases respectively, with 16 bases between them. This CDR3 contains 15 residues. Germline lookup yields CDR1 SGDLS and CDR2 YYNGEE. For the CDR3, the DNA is TGTGCCAGCAGCGATGAGGTGGGGCTACCAGAGACCCAGTACTTC. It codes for CASSDEVGLPETQYF. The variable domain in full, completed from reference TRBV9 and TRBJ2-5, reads DSGVTQTPKHLITATGQRVTLRCSPRSGDLSVYWYQQSLDQGLQFLIQYYNGEERAKGNILERFSAQQFPDLHSELNLSSLELGDSALYFCASSDEVGLPETQYFGPGTRLLVL.

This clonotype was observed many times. The CDR3 region is CAISQTGQNQPQHF. The CDR3 DNA sequence: TGTGCCATCAGCCAGACAGGGCAAAATCAGCCCCAGCATTTT. This chain joins TRBV10-3 and TRBJ1-5; TRBD1 aligns across 7 bases. The germline V gene encodes CDR1 ENHRY and CDR2 SYGVKD. The V segment lost 6 bases and the J segment 4 bases; nucleotides outside the gene matches: 6. The CDR3 is made up of 14 amino acids.

The CDR3 bases are TGTGCCAGCAGCTTCGAGCGGATCACAGATACGCAGTATTTT. Its translation is CASSFERITDTQYF. V usage is TRBV7-2 and J usage is TRBJ2-3; D is perhaps TRBD2 (5 bases). CDR3 length equals 14 residues. Germline V gene data show CDR1 as SGHTA and CDR2 as FQGNSA. Trimming removed 3 bases from V and 2 bases from J, with 9 bases in between.

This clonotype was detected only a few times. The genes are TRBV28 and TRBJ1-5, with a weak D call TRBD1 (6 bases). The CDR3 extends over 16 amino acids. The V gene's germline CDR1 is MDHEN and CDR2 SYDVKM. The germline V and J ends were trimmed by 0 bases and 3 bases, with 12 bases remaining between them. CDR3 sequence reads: CASSLWAGQINQPQHF. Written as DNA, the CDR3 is TGTGCCAGCAGTTTATGGGCCGGACAGATCAATCAGCCCCAGCATTTT.

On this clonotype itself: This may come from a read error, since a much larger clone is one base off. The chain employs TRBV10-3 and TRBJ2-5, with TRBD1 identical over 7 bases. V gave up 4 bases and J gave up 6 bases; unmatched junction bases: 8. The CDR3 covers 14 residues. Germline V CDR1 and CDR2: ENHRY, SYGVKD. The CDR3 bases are TGTGCCATCAGTGGGTCGACAGGGTTTCAGACCCAGTACTTC. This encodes CAISGSTGFQTQYF.

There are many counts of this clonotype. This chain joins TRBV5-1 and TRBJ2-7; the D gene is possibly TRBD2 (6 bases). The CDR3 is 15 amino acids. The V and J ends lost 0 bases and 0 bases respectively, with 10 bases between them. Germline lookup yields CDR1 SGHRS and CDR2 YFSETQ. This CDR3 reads CASSLVQGGSYEQYF. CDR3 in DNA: TGCGCCAGCAGCTTGGTTCAGGGAGGCTCCTACGAGCAGTACTTC.

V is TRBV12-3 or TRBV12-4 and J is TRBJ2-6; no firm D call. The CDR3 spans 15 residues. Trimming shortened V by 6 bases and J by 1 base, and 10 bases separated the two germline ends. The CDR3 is CASSPPGSGANVLTF. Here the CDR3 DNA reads TGTGCCAGCAGCCCTCCTGGGTCTGGGGCCAACGTCCTGACTTTC.